Below, 11 T cell receptor beta chains from the same sample are listed, as sequenced in a study of blood T cell repertoires in COVID-19. Data came from immunoSEQ multiplex PCR; TCRdb stores just in-frame clones and leaves some out. The sample has roughly 180,000 clones; roughly 80% are singletons. Sequences were obtained from PBMCs or T cells enriched from blood (not recorded which). All receptors derive from a woman aged 40 to 50 with acute COVID-19.

The V gene is TRBV5-8, the J gene TRBJ1-6; D is unresolved. The CDR3 covers 13 residues. Trimming took 2 bases from V and 5 from J, leaving 5 bases between them. CDR1 and CDR2 from the germline V gene are SGHTS and YDEGEE. The CDR3 DNA reads as TGTGCCAGCAGCTTAACAAATAATTCACCCCTCCACTTT. Its protein product is CASSLTNNSPLHF. The full variable domain, its missing parts supplied by reference TRBV5-8 and TRBJ1-6, is EAGVTQSPTHLIKTRGQQATLRCSPISGHTSVYWYQQALGLGLQFLLWYDEGEERNRGNFPPRFSGRQFPNYSSELNVNALELEDSALYLCASSLTNNSPLHFGNGTRLTVT.

V is TRBV5-1 and J is TRBJ1-3; D unresolved. The CDR3 runs 14 residues. V shed 0 bases and J shed 0 bases, with 4 bases lying between them. Germline CDR1 reads SGHRS; CDR2 reads YFSETQ. The DNA of the CDR3 is TGCGCCAGCAGCTTGGCCTCCTCTGGAAACACCATATATTTT. This translates into CASSLASSGNTIYF.

V gene TRBV30 combines with J gene TRBJ1-5; D gene uncertain. The CDR3 is 13 amino acids. Trimming pared 0 bases from V and 7 bases from J, leaving 10 bases between. Germline V CDR1 and CDR2: GTSNPN, SVGIG (reference sequence). The CDR3 loop reads CAWSVNLRQPQHF. Written as DNA, the CDR3 is TGTGCCTGGAGTGTGAATCTTCGGCAGCCCCAGCATTTT.

The genes are TRBV14 and TRBJ2-1, with D perhaps matching TRBD2 (7 bases). Germline V CDR1 and CDR2: SGHDN, FVKESK. The CDR3 extends over 14 amino acids. Trimming stripped 5 bases from V and 4 bases from J, with 12 bases between. Here the CDR3 DNA reads TGTGCCAGCAGCTCTAGGGGGGGTTACAATGAGCAGTTCTTC. Translating it yields CASSSRGGYNEQFF.

This CDR3 is CASKKGEGIGWEQFF. CDR3 bases: TGCGCCAGCAAGAAAGGGGAGGGAATAGGATGGGAGCAGTTCTTC. The gene calls are TRBV5-1 and TRBJ2-1; 7 bases fit TRBD2. J was trimmed by 10 bases and V by 6 bases; bases with no gene match: 16. Germline-derived CDR1 and CDR2 are SGHRS and YFSETQ. The CDR3 contains 15 residues.

The CDR3: CASSPDWGQEQFF. CDR3 nucleotide sequence: TGTGCCAGCAGCCCGGACTGGGGTCAGGAGCAGTTCTTC. V gene TRBV5-4 combines with J gene TRBJ2-1; tentative D call: TRBD2 (5 bases). V lost 4 bases to trimming and J lost 10 bases, with 15 bases between them. The CDR3 loop spans 13 amino acids. CDR1 is SGHNT, CDR2 YYREEE, per germline (reference sequence).

The sample holds one count of this clone. The V and J genes are TRBV28 and TRBJ1-1; 7 bases agree with TRBD1. This CDR3 spans 12 amino acids. V lost 6 bases to trimming and J lost 11 bases; unmatched junction nucleotides: 9. Germline CDR1 reads MDHEN; CDR2 reads SYDVKM. CDR3 loop: CASSQTGRVAFF. CDR3 coding DNA: TGTGCCAGCAGCCAGACAGGGAGAGTCGCTTTCTTT.

The genes are TRBV6-5 and TRBJ2-3; 10 nucleotides line up with TRBD2. CDR3 size: 15 residues. V was pared by 5 bases and J by 6 bases, with 8 bases of the junction left unmatched. Germline CDR1 and CDR2: MNHEY and SVGAGI. The CDR3 reads CASSLRSTSGDTQYF. CDR3 DNA: TGTGCCAGCAGTCTCCGGTCGACTAGCGGGGATACGCAGTATTTT.

The chain carries TRBV5-5 and TRBJ2-2; 8 positions match TRBD2. The CDR3 sequence is 15 residues long. Losses at the gene ends were 4 bases for V and 1 base for J; bases not matched to a gene: 3. Germline V gene sequence: CDR1 SGHKS, CDR2 YYEKEE (reference sequence). Here the CDR3 reads CASSKGTRNTGELFF. The CDR3 bases are TGTGCCAGCAGCAAGGGGACTAGGAACACCGGGGAGCTGTTTTTT.

The V gene is TRBV5-1, the J gene TRBJ1-1; TRBD1 matches at 7 bases. Germline values: CDR1 SGHRS, CDR2 YFSETQ. With 4 bases clipped from V and 1 base from J, the junction kept 4 bases outside the gene matches. The CDR3 has 14 residues. CDR3 amino acids: CASSLEGANTEAFF. CDR3 nucleotides: TGCGCCAGCAGCCTTGAGGGGGCGAACACTGAAGCTTTCTTT.

The chain joins TRBV18 to TRBJ1-2, with unresolved D. The V end was cut by 6 bases, the J end by 2 bases, with 13 bases between. The length of the CDR3 is 14 residues. From germline, CDR1 is KGHSH and CDR2 LQKENI. CDR3 sequence reads: CASSPIDKNYGYTF. CDR3 DNA sequence: TGTGCCAGCTCTCCAATAGACAAGAACTATGGCTACACCTTC.